This T cell receptor (beta chain) was identified in a study of T cell repertoires in cytomegalovirus infection. The overall study: Carrying CMV and the relevant HLA type showed in public TCR beta signatures. Whole-study findings and limits: CMV carriers with the relevant HLA were identified by cumulative public TCR beta family frequency. Ex vivo responses were dominated by HLA-C-restricted CMV-specific TCR beta clonotypes.

This clonotype was detected only a few times. Its antigen is still unknown. TCRdb called the reads again in MiXCR, with one record for every CDR3 protein. The sample consists of 310,000 or so distinct CDR3 sequences, approximately 10% of them appearing once. Trimming cost V 1 base and J 6 bases; bases outside gene matches: 6. The CDR3 length is 15 residues. Germline CDR1 and CDR2: WSHSY and SAAADI. The TCR comes from a human donor in good health (CMV status not recorded). Some clones in this sample may be carry-over from other donors' samples. The chain recombines TRBV10-2 with TRBJ2-3; 8 bases agree with TRBD2. The sequenced sample was PBMCs. The CDR3 bases are TGCGCCAGCAGTGAGTTAGGACTAGCCCGTGATACGCAGTATTTT. It codes for CASSELGLARDTQYF.